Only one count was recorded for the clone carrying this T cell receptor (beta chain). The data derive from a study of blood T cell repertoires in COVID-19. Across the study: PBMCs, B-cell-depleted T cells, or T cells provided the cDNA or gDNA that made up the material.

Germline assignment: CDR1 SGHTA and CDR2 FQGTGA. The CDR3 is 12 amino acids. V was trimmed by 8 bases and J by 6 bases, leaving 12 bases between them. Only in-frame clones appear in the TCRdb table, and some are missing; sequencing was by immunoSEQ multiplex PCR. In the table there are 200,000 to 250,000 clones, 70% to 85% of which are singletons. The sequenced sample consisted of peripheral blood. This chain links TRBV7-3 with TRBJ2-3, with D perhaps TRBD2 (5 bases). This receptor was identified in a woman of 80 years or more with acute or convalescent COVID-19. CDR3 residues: CASAAGQDTQYF. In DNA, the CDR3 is TGTGCCAGCGCGGCGGGCCAGGATACGCAGTATTTT.